Shown below are 3 T cell receptor beta chains from a single sample sequenced in a study of OX40 agonist ivuxolimab in advanced cancers. Method: immunoSEQ multiplex PCR; TCRdb's copy keeps in-frame clones and lacks some. Here the sample spans 60,000 to 75,000 clones, approximately 87% being singletons. The material was CD4+ or CD8+ T cells sorted from blood, obtained in a trial of the OX40 agonist ivuxolimab. These receptors came from an adult with an advanced solid tumor such as melanoma, head and neck, liver or kidney cancer.

The rearrangement joins TRBV6-6 to TRBJ1-5; D gene ambiguous. CDR3 length: 13 amino acids. V was pared by 3 bases and J by 1 base, with 4 bases between. Per the germline V gene, CDR1 is MNHNY and CDR2 is SVGAGI (reference sequence). The DNA of the CDR3 is TGTGCCAGCAGTTATTTGAGCAATCAGCCCCAGCATTTT. As protein: CASSYLSNQPQHF.

The rearrangement uses TRBV21-1 and TRBJ1-5; TRBD1 is the table's D call, not checked against the DNA. TRBV21-1 is assigned pseudogene status. The CDR3 spans 21 residues. CDR3 region: CASSKRGARDRLEGSNQPQHF. The CDR3 nucleotides are TGTGCCAGCAGCAAAAGGGGGGCACGGGACAGGCTGGAGGGGAGCAATCAGCCCCAGCATTTT.

The V call is TRBV11-2, the J call TRBJ2-1; 8 nucleotides match TRBD2. Germline V gene lookup returns CDR1 SGHAT and CDR2 FQNNGV. J was trimmed by 10 bases and V by 6 bases; bases with no gene match: 17. This CDR3 is 16 amino acids long. The CDR3 spells CASRIHSGITPGEQFF. The CDR3 region has the DNA TGTGCCAGCAGAATACATAGCGGGATCACCCCAGGGGAGCAGTTCTTC.